This TCR beta chain was retrieved from a study of blood T cell repertoires in COVID-19 (dated by TCRdb to the early 2020s). Study-level background: Samples covering the acute and convalescent phases of COVID-19 were provided by collaborators in the United States, Italy and Spain. Samples came from the ongoing ImmuneRACE study (first 160 participants) plus 1,254 subjects from 6 global collaborators. A freely available public database, intended as a resource for researchers studying the immune response to SARS-CoV-2, is where the repertoires were released. The prospective study material was composed of cDNA or gDNA derived from T cells, B-cell-depleted T cells, or PBMCs. Sample metadata almost always included a de-identified subject ID, COVID-19 status, age in years and sex. The dataset comprised deeply sampled blood TCRbeta repertoires from subjects exposed to, actively infected with, or recovered from COVID-19. HLA class I and class II types, where available, came from metadata supplied by the sample provider rather than from assay-based typing. Results the study describes overall, beyond this receptor: How much clinical and demographic metadata was included differed by source and by participant, and the metadata was provided uncurated.

TCRbeta CDR3 regions were amplified from genomic DNA using the immunoSEQ Assay, a bias-controlled multiplex PCR. The authors processed their data as follows. Nucleated cell counts per sample were estimated from amplification of reference gene primers within the assay. To quantify the absolute abundance of each unique TCRbeta CDR3 rearrangement, sequence reads were collapsed and filtered. For each sample, productive Simpson clonality was calculated by taking the square root of Simpson's diversity index across productive rearrangements. TCRdb holds this immuneACCESS table with in-frame rearrangements only. Some clones are missing; in checked studies, unresolved V genes explain under half, and the rest has no known cause. The V and J calls and clone size are taken from that table; D and trimming were inferred from the DNA. Recorded for this sample are about 53,000 clones; around 87% of them occurred a single time. The ten top clones hold 4% of the sample.

Collaborating institutions collected whole blood in K2EDTA tubes following their own protocols. Collaborator samples were shipped for TCRbeta analysis as frozen whole blood, isolated PBMCs, or DNA extracted from either sample type. A word on this clone: Its antigen target is currently unknown. Per-base qualities were not stored, and no clone one base away is much larger.

Measured from the cysteine to the phenylalanine, the CDR3 is 16 residues long. This entry keeps only the CDR3 DNA: 48 bases, framed from base 1. V and J lose 2 bases and 2 bases, and a span of 17 bases separates them. For CDR1 and CDR2, the germline V gene lists SGDLS and YYNGEE. The sequence joins TRBV9 to TRBJ2-7; TRBD2 could be the D gene, as 6 bases match. The sample taken for sequencing was peripheral blood. The receptor was derived from a man in his fifties or sixties with acute or convalescent COVID-19. The bases read TGTGCCAGCAGCGTCCCCGGGAGACCCAAGGCCTACGAGCAGTACTTC. It translates to CASSVPGRPKAYEQYF.